This TCR beta chain is drawn from a study of cytomegalovirus exposure and HLA in healthy donors. This clone has a handful of counts. Its antigen is not identified. Study-level points and caveats: TCR association rates varied by HLA locus in a later analysis, with DRB1 highest and HLA-C lowest. In a later analysis, HLA-associated TCR beta chains were more clonally expanded than equally common others. Immune exposure information available was restricted to CMV serostatus. What a later analysis showed was that several of the most significant clusters appeared linked to common viral pathogens.

Per the germline V gene, CDR1 is SGHRS and CDR2 is YFSETQ. The CDR3 totals 16 residues. V was clipped by 0 bases and J by 4 bases, with 16 bases between them. It was with 60 Vbeta and 13 Jbeta primers that the PCR ran. Assay used: immunoSEQ multiplex PCR; TCRdb lists only in-frame clones, some missing. Found here are about 180,000 clones, about 78% of them singletons; the top ten hold around 2.2%. Sample: PBMCs. The sequence was collected from a man aged 55 to 70 in good health and CMV-seronegative. The chain carries TRBV5-1 and TRBJ1-1; tentative D call: TRBD1 (6 bases). The CDR3 region is CASSLDGLGGGTEAFF. As DNA, the CDR3 is TGCGCCAGCAGCTTGGACGGTTTGGGAGGGGGCACTGAAGCTTTCTTT.